A selection of T cell receptor beta chains follows, all from one sample in a study of blood T cell repertoires in COVID-19. Produced via immunoSEQ multiplex PCR; TCRdb's table is partial and in-frame only. The sample contains a few hundred thousand clones, roughly 92% of which appear only once. Sequencing used PBMCs or T cells enriched from blood (not recorded which). Receptors were obtained from a woman aged 40 to 49 who had been exposed to COVID-19. Each CDR3 is given with its conserved first and last residue. Each record gives: V gene, J gene, clone size, D gene, CDR3 DNA, CDR3 protein. The D gene is left open where the match is weak. Clone sizes are given selectively: once, few, many, or a class where the clone is expanded.

TRBV9,TRBJ2-1,-,-,TGTGCCAGCAGCGTAGCCGGGGGTGGCTTGTTAGATGAGCAGTTCTTC,CASSVAGGGLLDEQFF
TRBV13,TRBJ2-2,once,-,TGTGCCAGCAGGCAGAACGCGGGGCAGTACACCGGGGAGCTGTTTTTT,CASRQNAGQYTGELFF
TRBV9,TRBJ1-6,-,-,TGTGCCAGCAGCGTAGTCGAGACAGCAAATTCACCCCTCCACTTT,CASSVVETANSPLHF
TRBV29-1,TRBJ1-2,once,TRBD1,TGCAGCGTAGCTGGGACAGTGGTCGGGTATGGCTACACCTTC,CSVAGTVVGYGYTF
TRBV7-9,TRBJ2-7,-,TRBD1,TGTGCCAGCAGCTTAGACAGGGGCCTCGACGAGCAGTACTTC,CASSLDRGLDEQYF
TRBV18,TRBJ2-7,-,TRBD2,TGTGCCAGCTCACCGGGACTAGCGGGAGTCGAGCAGTACTTC,CASSPGLAGVEQYF
TRBV19,TRBJ2-1,-,TRBD2,TGTGCCAGTAGTCCCCGCCAGACTAGCGGGAACAGGGAGCAGTTCTTC,CASSPRQTSGNREQFF
TRBV5-4,TRBJ2-7,-,-,TGTGCCAGCAGCCCTTTACCAGGGCCGAAGTCCCCCTACGAGCAGTACTTC,CASSPLPGPKSPYEQYF
TRBV30,TRBJ2-7,-,TRBD1,TGTGCCTGGAGCCGAGCAGGGGGAATTTACGAGCAGTACTTC,CAWSRAGGIYEQYF
TRBV19,TRBJ1-2,-,TRBD1,TGTGCCAGTAGTCAATTACAGGGGGCACATGGCTACACCTTC,CASSQLQGAHGYTF
TRBV19,TRBJ1-1,-,TRBD1,TGTGCCAGTAGTGCGACAGGGAAGGGAAACACTGAAGCTTTCTTT,CASSATGKGNTEAFF
TRBV11-2,TRBJ1-3,-,-,TGTGCCAGCAGCTCGTATCGGGACAATAGAAACACCATATATTTT,CASSSYRDNRNTIYF
TRBV3-1/TRBV3-2,TRBJ1-1,few,-,TGTGCCAGCAGCCAGAACACGGGGATGGGCCGGGCTTTCTTT,CASSQNTGMGRAFF
TRBV6-5,TRBJ1-4,-,TRBD1,TGTGCCAGCAGTTACGAGGGGGCGAATAATGAAAAACTGTTTTTT,CASSYEGANNEKLFF
TRBV19,TRBJ1-2,-,TRBD1,TGTGCCAGTAGTATAGCGGGACAGCTCTCCGGGGACTACACCTTC,CASSIAGQLSGDYTF
TRBV15,TRBJ1-1,-,TRBD1,TGTGCCACCAGCAGAGACCCACGACAGGGTGGACAGAACACTGAAGCTTTCTTT,CATSRDPRQGGQNTEAFF
TRBV6-5,TRBJ2-2,-,-,TGTGCCAGCAGTCTGGGGAGCACCGGGGAGCTGTTTTTT,CASSLGSTGELFF
TRBV6-2/TRBV6-3,TRBJ2-4,-,TRBD2,TGTGCCAGCAGCCCAGAGACTAGCGGTCTAGCCAAAAACATTCAGTACTTC,CASSPETSGLAKNIQYF
TRBV15,TRBJ1-3,-,-,TGTGCCACCAGCAGAGGAGACTCTGGAAACACCATATATTTT,CATSRGDSGNTIYF
TRBV19,TRBJ1-2,once,TRBD1,TGTGCCAGTAGTATAGATCGGACAGGGGGTCCCTACGGCTACACCTTC,CASSIDRTGGPYGYTF
TRBV6-5,TRBJ2-2,-,-,TGTGCCAGCAGTTACTCCCACCGAGACACCGGGGAGCTGTTTTTT,CASSYSHRDTGELFF
TRBV18,TRBJ2-3,-,TRBD1,TGTGCCAGCTCACCAATGCGGACAGGACATAGCACAGATACGCAGTATTTT,CASSPMRTGHSTDTQYF
TRBV9,TRBJ1-3,-,TRBD1,TGTGCCAGCAGCGTATTCGGGACAGACTCTGGAAACACCATATATTTT,CASSVFGTDSGNTIYF
TRBV7-9,TRBJ2-1,-,-,TGTGCAACTGGTGAGCAGTTCTTC,CATGEQFF
TRBV9,TRBJ2-5,-,-,TGTGCCAGCAGCGTAGACCCCGGAGGAGTAACAGTGAAAGAGACCCAGTACTTC,CASSVDPGGVTVKETQYF